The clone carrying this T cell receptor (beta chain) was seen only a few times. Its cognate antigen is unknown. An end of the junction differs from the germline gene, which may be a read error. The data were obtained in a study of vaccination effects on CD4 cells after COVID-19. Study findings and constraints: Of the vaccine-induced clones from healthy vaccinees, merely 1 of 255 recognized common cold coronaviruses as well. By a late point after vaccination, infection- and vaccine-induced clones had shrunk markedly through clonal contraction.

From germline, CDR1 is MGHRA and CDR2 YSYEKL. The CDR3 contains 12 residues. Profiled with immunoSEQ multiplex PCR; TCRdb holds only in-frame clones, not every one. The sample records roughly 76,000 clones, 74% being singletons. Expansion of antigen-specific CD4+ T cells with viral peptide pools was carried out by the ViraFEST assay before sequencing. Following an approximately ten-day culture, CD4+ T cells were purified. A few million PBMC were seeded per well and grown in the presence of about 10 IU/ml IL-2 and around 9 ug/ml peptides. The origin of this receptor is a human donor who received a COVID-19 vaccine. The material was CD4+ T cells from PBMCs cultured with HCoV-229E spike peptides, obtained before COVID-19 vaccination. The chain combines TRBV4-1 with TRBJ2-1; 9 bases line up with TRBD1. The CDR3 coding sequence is TGCGCCAGCAGCCATGTAGGGACAGGGCCTGTCTTC. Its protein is CASSHVGTGPVF.